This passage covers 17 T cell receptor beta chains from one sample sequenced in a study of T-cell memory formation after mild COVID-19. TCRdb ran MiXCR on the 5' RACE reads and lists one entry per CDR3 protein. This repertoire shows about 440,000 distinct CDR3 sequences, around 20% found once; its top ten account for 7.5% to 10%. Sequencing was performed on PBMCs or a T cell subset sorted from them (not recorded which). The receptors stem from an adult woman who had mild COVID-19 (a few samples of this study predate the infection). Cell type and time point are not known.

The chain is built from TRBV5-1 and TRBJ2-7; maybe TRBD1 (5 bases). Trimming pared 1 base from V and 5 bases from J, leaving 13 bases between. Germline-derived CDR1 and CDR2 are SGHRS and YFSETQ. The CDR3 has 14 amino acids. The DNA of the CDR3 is TGCGCCAGCAGCTTGCGTCAGGGTACAAACGAGCAGTACTTC. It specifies CASSLRQGTNEQYF.

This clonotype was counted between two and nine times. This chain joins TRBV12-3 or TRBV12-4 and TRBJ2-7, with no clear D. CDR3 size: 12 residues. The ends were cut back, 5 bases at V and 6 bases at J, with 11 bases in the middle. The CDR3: CASSRSGGEQYF. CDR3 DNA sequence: TGTGCCAGCAGTCGATCTGGCGGCGAGCAGTACTTC.

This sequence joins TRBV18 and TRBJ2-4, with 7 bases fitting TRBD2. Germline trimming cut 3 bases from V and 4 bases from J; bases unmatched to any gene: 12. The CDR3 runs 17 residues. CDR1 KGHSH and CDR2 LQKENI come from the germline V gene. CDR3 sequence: CASSPVGLEGPKNIQYF. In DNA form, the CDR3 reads TGTGCCAGCTCACCCGTCGGACTAGAGGGGCCTAAAAACATTCAGTACTTC.

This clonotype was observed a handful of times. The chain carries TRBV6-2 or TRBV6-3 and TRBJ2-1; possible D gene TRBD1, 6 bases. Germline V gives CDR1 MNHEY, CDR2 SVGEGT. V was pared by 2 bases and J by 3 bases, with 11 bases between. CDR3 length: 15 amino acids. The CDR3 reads CASSYEKGDYNEQFF. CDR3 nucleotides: TGTGCCAGCAGTTACGAGAAGGGGGACTACAATGAGCAGTTCTTC.

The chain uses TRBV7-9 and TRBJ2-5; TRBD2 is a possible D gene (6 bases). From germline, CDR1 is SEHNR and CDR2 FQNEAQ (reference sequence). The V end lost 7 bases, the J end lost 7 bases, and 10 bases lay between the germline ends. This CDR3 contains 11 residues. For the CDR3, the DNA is TGTGCCAGCAACCTGGAGGGGACCCAGTACTTC. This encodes CASNLEGTQYF. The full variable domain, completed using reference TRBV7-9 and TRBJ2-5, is DTGVSQNPRHKITKRGQNVTFRCDPISEHNRLYWYRQTLGQGPEFLTYFQNEAQLEKSRLLSDRFSAERPKGSFSTLEIQRTEQGDSAMYLCASNLEGTQYFGPGTRLLVL.

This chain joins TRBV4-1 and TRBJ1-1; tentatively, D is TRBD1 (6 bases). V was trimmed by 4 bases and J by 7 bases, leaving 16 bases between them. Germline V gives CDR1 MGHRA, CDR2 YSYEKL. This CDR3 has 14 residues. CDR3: CASSPEQGADEAFF. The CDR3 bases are TGCGCCAGCAGCCCTGAACAGGGTGCGGATGAAGCTTTCTTT.

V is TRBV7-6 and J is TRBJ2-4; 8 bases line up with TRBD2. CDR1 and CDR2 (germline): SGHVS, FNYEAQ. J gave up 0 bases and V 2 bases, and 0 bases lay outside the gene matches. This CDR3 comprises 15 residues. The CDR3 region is CASSLLAGAKNIQYF. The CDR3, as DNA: TGTGCCAGCAGCTTACTAGCGGGAGCCAAAAACATTCAGTACTTC.

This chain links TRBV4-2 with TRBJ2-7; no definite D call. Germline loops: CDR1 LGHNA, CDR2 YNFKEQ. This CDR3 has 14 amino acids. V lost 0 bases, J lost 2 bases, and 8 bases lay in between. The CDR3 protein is CASSQEAETYEQYF. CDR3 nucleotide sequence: TGTGCCAGCAGCCAAGAGGCGGAAACCTACGAGCAGTACTTC.

The CDR3 region is CASSALRPPVTGELFF. The CDR3 region has the DNA TGTGCCAGCAGTGCCCTGAGACCTCCGGTCACCGGGGAGCTGTTTTTT. The chain combines TRBV12-3 or TRBV12-4 with TRBJ2-2, with no clear D. V dropped 5 bases and J dropped 4 bases, with 17 bases sitting between them. The CDR3 spans 16 residues.

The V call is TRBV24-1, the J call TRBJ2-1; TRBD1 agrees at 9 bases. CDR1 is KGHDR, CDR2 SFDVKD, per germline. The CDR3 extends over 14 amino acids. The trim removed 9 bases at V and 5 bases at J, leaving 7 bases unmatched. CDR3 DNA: TGTGCCACCGTGGCACAGGGGGCGAACAATGAGCAGTTCTTC. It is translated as CATVAQGANNEQFF.

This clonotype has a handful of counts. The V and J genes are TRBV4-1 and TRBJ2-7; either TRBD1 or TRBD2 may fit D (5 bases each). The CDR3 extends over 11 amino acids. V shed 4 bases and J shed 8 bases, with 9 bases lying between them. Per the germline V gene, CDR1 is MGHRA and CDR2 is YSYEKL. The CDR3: CASSRGEKQYF. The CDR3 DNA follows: TGCGCCAGCAGCCGAGGGGAAAAGCAGTACTTC.

The CDR3 loop reads CASSLVRWGQGNYEQYF. CDR3 DNA: TGTGCCAGCAGCTTAGTCCGATGGGGCCAGGGGAACTACGAGCAGTACTTC. The chain combines TRBV7-2 with TRBJ2-7; TRBD1 is a possible D gene (6 bases). Trimming shortened V by 1 base and J by 3 bases, and 19 bases separated the two germline ends. The CDR3 consists of 17 residues. The germline gives CDR1 SGHTA, CDR2 FQGNSA.

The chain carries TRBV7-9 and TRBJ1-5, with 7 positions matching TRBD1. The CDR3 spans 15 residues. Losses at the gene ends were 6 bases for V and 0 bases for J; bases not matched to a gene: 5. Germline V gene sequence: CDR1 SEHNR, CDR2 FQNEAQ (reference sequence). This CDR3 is CASSWDRYSNQPQHF. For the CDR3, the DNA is TGTGCCAGCAGTTGGGACAGATATAGCAATCAGCCCCAGCATTTT.

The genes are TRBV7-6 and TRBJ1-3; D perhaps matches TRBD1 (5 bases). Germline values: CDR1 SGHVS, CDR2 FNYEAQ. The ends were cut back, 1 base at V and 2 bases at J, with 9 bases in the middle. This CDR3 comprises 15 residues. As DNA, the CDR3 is TGTGCCAGCAGCTTAGGCAGGGAGGCTGGAAACACCATATATTTT. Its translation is CASSLGREAGNTIYF.

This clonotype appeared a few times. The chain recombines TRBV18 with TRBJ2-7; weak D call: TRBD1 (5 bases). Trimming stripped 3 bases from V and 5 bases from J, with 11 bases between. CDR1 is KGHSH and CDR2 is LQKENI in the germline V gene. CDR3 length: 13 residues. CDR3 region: CASSPQGFNEQYF. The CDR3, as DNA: TGTGCCAGCTCACCCCAGGGATTTAACGAGCAGTACTTC.

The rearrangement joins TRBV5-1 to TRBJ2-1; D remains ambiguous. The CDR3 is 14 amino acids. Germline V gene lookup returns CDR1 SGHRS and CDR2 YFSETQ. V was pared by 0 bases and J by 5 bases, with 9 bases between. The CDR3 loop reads CASSLVYGNNEQFF. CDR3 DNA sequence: TGCGCCAGCAGCTTGGTGTACGGTAACAATGAGCAGTTCTTC.

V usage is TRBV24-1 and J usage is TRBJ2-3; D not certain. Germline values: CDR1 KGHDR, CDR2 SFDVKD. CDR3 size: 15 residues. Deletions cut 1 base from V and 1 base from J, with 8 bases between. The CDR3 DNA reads TGTGCCACCAGTGATTTTCGTCAGCGCACAGATACGCAGTATTTT. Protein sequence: CATSDFRQRTDTQYF.